What follows describes a single TCR beta chain. The table came from immunoSEQ multiplex PCR; TCRdb's copy has only in-frame clones and leaves some out. Of 66,000 or so clones in the sample, roughly 85% were seen once. This sample was taken from a study of OX40 agonist ivuxolimab in advanced cancers. Study background: Dose-escalation subjects each had hepatocellular carcinoma, melanoma, renal cell or head and neck cancer.

Patients were ineligible given autoimmune disease history or systemic immunosuppression. This CDR3 has 14 residues. V gave up 4 bases and J gave up 3 bases; unmatched junction bases: 5. Germline lookup yields CDR1 SGHRS and CDR2 YFSETQ. V is TRBV5-1 and J is TRBJ2-3, with 7 bases aligning to TRBD1. The sequence derives from an adult with an advanced solid tumor such as melanoma, head and neck, liver or kidney cancer. The material was CD4+ or CD8+ T cells sorted from blood, obtained in a trial of the OX40 agonist ivuxolimab. CDR3 nucleotide sequence: TGCGCCAGCAGCCCCGGACAGGCAACAGATACGCAGTATTTT. Protein product: CASSPGQATDTQYF.